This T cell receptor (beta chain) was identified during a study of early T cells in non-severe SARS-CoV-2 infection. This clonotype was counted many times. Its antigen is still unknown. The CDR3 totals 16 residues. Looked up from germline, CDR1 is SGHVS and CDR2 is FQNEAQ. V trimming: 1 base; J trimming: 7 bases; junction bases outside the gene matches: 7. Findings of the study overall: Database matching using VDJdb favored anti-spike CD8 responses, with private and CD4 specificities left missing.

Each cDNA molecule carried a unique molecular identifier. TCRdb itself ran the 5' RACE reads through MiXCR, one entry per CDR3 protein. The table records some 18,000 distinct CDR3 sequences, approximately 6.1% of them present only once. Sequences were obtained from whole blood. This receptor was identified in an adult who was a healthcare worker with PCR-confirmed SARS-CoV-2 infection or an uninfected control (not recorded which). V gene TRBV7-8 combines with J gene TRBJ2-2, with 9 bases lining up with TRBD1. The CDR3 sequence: CASSLVGTGYGGELFF. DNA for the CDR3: TGTGCCAGCAGCTTAGTGGGGACAGGGTACGGCGGGGAGCTGTTTTTT.